Sequencing of this T cell receptor beta chain was carried out in a study of blood T cell repertoires in COVID-19. Study in general: The United States, Italy and Spain were the sources of the acute and convalescent COVID-19 samples. T cells, B-cell-depleted T cells, or PBMCs provided the cDNA or gDNA that served as material.

This CDR3 region has 14 residues. From germline, CDR1 is SGHTA and CDR2 FQGTGA. The trim removed 4 bases at V and 5 bases at J, leaving 6 bases unmatched. In the authors' methods: Using reference gene primer amplification, nucleated cell counts were estimated. TCRdb's copy holds only in-frame clones and misses some; the assay was immunoSEQ multiplex PCR. The DNA was the basis for D and trimming; V, J and clone size are from that table. Of about 120,000 clones listed, over 75% were seen once; the top ten hold roughly a tenth. The gene calls are TRBV7-3 and TRBJ2-5; 8 positions agree with TRBD2. The specimen sequenced was peripheral blood. The source is an elderly man with acute or convalescent COVID-19. CDR3 sequence: CASSSGGGRETQYF. CDR3 sequence (DNA): TGTGCCAGCAGCTCTGGCGGGGGGAGGGAGACCCAGTACTTC.